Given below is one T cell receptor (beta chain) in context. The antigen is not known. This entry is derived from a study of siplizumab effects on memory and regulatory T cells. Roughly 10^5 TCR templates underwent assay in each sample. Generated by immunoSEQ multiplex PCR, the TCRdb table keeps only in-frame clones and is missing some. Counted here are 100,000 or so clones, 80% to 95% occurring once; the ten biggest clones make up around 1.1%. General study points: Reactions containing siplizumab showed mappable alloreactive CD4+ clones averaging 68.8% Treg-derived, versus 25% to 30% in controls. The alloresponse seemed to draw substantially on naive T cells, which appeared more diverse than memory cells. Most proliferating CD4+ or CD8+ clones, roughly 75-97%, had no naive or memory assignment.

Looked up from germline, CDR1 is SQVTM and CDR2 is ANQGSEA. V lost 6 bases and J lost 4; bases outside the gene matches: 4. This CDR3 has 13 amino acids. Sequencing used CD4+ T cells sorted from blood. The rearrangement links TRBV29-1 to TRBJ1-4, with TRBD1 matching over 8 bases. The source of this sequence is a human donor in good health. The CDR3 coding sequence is TGCAGCGTCGAGACAGGGGTTAATGAAAAACTGTTTTTT. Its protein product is CSVETGVNEKLFF.